These 9 T cell receptor beta chains originate from one sample sequenced in a study of neurological immune-mediated disorders. TCRdb reprocessed the 5' RACE reads with MiXCR, giving one entry per CDR3 protein. The sample consists of around 67,000 distinct CDR3 sequences, around 5.2% of them appearing once. Sequencing used PBMCs. These receptors all come from a man aged 18 to 30 with multiple sclerosis.

This clonotype was counted at least ten times. The V and J genes are TRBV5-1 and TRBJ1-1; 8 positions agree with TRBD1. The V gene end was trimmed by 5 bases and the J gene end by 2 bases; junction bases not matched to a gene: 8. CDR3 length: 15 residues. The germline gives CDR1 SGHRS, CDR2 YFSETQ. The CDR3 reads CASRPQGAINTEAFF. CDR3 bases: TGCGCCAGCAGGCCTCAGGGGGCGATAAACACTGAAGCTTTCTTT.

This clonotype has at least ten counts. This rearrangement joins TRBV5-1 to TRBJ1-3; D uncertain. The CDR3 runs to 15 residues. Germline assignment: CDR1 SGHRS and CDR2 YFSETQ. Trimming shortened V by 0 bases and J by 7 bases, and 14 bases separated the two germline ends. The CDR3 region is CASSLGLGVGNTIYF. The CDR3 coding sequence is TGCGCCAGCAGCTTGGGACTGGGAGTAGGGAACACCATATATTTT.

This clonotype was recorded many times. This chain connects TRBV3-1 to TRBJ1-2; weak D call: TRBD1 (5 bases). CDR3 length equals 14 residues. Germline assignment: CDR1 LGHDT and CDR2 YNNKEL (reference sequence). V was pared by 2 bases and J by 4 bases, with 11 bases between. The CDR3 sequence is CASSQQPGSYGYTF. CDR3 bases: TGTGCCAGCAGCCAACAGCCAGGGAGCTATGGCTACACCTTC.

On this clonotype: This likely comes from a read error, as the CDR3 has no conserved phenylalanine or tryptophan at its end. The rearrangement uses TRBV5-1 and TRBJ2-6; D is possibly TRBD1 (5 bases). CDR3 length: 14 residues. Germline CDR1 is SGHRS and CDR2 is YFSETQ. CDR3 protein: CASSLSPGAKVLTY. The CDR3 DNA is TGCGCCAGCAGCTTATCTCCTGGGGCCAAAGTCCTGACTTAC.

This clonotype was seen at least ten times. The gene calls are TRBV7-9 and TRBJ1-1; D might be TRBD1 (5 bases). The germline CDR1 and CDR2 sequences are SEHNR and FQNEAQ (reference sequence). The CDR3 loop spans 14 amino acids. The ends were cut back, 8 bases at V and 6 bases at J, with 19 bases in the middle. The CDR3 DNA sequence: TGTGCCAGCCGTGGAGAACCCTTGACAGCTGAAGCTTTCTTT. Its translation: CASRGEPLTAEAFF.

This clonotype was picked up many times. The chain recombines TRBV15 with TRBJ1-2; D call uncertain. The CDR3 contains 15 residues. Germline assignment: CDR1 LNHNV and CDR2 YYDKDF (reference sequence). Trimming shortened V by 0 bases and J by 7 bases, and 15 bases separated the two germline ends. The CDR3 loop is CATSRDIGNGAGYTF. The CDR3 coding sequence is TGTGCCACCAGCAGAGATATCGGGAATGGAGCTGGCTACACCTTC.

This clonotype was seen repeatedly, ten times or more. V and J are TRBV3-1 and TRBJ1-3; D is unclear. The CDR3 covers 17 residues. Germline V gene lookup returns CDR1 LGHDT and CDR2 YNNKEL (reference sequence). V was clipped by 1 base and J by 0 bases, with 13 bases between them. The CDR3 nucleotides are TGTGCCAGCAGCCAAGCCACTAGCCTGAGCTCTGGAAACACCATATATTTT. This translates into CASSQATSLSSGNTIYF.

This clonotype showed up just a few times. A much larger clone differs by one base, so this may be a read error. The V and J genes are TRBV10-3 and TRBJ1-1; no definite D call. V dropped 10 bases and J dropped 2 bases, with 8 bases sitting between them. Germline V gene data show CDR1 as ENHRY and CDR2 as SYGVKD. The CDR3 spans 11 residues. The CDR3 DNA sequence: TGTGCCACCAAAGTCAACACTGAAGCTTTCTTT. Protein: CATKVNTEAFF.

This clonotype was counted ten times or more. This chain uses TRBV6-6 with TRBJ2-1; no definite D call. V lost 4 bases and J 8 bases, leaving 9 bases between the germline ends. Germline V CDR1 and CDR2: MNHNY, SVGAGI (reference sequence). The CDR3 covers 12 residues. The CDR3, as DNA: TGTGCCAGCAGTTCTAAAAGCCATGAGCAGTTCTTC. As protein: CASSSKSHEQFF.